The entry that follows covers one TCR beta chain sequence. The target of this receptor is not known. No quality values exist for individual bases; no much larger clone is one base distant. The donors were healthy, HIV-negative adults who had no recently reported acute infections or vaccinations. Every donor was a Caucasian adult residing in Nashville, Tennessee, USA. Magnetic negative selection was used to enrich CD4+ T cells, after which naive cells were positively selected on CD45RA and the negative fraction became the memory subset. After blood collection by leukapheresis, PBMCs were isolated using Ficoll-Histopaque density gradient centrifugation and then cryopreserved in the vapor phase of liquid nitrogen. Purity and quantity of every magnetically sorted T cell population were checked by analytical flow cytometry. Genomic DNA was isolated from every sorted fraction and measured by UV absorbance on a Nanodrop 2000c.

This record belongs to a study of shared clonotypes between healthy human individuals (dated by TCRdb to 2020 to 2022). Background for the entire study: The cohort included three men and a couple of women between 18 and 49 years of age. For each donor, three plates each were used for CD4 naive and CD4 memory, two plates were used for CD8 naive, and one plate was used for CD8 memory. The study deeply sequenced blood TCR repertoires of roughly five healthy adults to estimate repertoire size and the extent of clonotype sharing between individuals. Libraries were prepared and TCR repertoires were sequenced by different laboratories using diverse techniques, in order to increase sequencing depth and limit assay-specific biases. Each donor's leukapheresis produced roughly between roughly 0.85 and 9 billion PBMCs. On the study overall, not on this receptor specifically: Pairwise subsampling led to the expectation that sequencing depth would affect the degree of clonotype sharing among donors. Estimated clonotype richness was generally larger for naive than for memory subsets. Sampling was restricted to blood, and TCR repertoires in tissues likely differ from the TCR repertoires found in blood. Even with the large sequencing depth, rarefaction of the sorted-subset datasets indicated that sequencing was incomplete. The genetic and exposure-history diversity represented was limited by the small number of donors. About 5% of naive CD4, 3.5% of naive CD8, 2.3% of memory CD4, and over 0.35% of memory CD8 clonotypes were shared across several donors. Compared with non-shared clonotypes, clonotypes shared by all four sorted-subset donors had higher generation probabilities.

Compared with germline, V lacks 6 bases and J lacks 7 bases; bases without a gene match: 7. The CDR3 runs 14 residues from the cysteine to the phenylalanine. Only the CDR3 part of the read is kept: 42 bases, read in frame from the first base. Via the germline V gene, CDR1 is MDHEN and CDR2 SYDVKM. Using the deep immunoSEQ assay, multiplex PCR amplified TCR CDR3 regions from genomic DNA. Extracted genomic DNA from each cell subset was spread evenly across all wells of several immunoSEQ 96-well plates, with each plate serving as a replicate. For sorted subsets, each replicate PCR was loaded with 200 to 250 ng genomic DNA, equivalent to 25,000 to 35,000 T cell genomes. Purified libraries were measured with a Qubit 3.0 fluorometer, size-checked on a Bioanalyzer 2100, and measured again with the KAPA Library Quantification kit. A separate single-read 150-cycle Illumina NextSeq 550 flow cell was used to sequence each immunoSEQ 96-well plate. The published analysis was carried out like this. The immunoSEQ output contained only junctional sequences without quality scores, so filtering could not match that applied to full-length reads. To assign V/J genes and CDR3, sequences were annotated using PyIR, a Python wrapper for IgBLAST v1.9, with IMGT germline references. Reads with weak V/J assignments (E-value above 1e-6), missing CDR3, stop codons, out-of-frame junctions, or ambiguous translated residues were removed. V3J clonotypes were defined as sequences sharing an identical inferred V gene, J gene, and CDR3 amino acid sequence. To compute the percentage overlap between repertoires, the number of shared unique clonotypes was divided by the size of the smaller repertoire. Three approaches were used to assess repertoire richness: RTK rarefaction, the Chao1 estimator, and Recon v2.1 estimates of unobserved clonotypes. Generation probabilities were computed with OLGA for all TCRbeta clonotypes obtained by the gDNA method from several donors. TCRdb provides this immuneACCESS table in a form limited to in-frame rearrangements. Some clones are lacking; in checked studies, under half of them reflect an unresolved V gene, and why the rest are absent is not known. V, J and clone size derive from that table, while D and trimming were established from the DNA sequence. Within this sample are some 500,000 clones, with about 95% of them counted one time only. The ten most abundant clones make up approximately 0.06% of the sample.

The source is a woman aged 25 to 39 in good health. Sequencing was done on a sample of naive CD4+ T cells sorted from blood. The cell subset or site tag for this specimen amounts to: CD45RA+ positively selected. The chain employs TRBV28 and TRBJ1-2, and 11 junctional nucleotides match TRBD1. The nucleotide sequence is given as TGTGCCAGCAGGGCCGGGGACAGGGGGTTTGGCTACACCTTC. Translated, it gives CASRAGDRGFGYTF.